The 3 T cell receptor beta chains in this list originate from one sample, sequenced in a study of blood T cell repertoires in COVID-19. Here immunoSEQ multiplex PCR was the method, and the copy in TCRdb shows in-frame clones only, minus some. In the table there are 130,000 or so clones, approximately 84% of which are singletons. The sequencing input was peripheral blood. These receptors all come from a human donor in a cohort sampled during active COVID-19.

The rearrangement links TRBV13 to TRBJ2-1, with 7 nucleotides matching TRBD2. CDR3 length equals 15 residues. The germline V gene has CDR1 PRHDT and CDR2 FYEKMQ (reference sequence). J lost 8 bases, V lost 3 bases, and 10 bases had no gene match. CDR3 region: CASSFMTSPRDEQFF. The DNA of the CDR3 is TGTGCCAGCAGCTTTATGACTAGCCCTCGGGATGAGCAGTTCTTC.

V usage is TRBV5-8 and J usage is TRBJ1-2; 7 bases match TRBD1. Trimming cost V 1 base and J 4 bases; bases outside gene matches: 7. Germline V CDR1 and CDR2: SGHTS, YDEGEE. The CDR3 is 15 amino acids. CDR3 DNA: TGTGCCAGCAGCTTGACCCCCGGGACAGCCTATGGCTACACCTTC. It yields the protein CASSLTPGTAYGYTF.

The chain employs TRBV6-4 and TRBJ1-1; TRBD1 might be the D (5 bases). The CDR3 covers 13 residues. Germline-derived CDR1 and CDR2 are MRHNA and SNTAGT. Trimming removed 4 bases from V and 1 base from J, with 7 bases in between. The DNA for the CDR3 is TGTGCCAGCAGTGTAGGGGAGAACACTGAAGCTTTCTTT. Encoded protein: CASSVGENTEAFF.